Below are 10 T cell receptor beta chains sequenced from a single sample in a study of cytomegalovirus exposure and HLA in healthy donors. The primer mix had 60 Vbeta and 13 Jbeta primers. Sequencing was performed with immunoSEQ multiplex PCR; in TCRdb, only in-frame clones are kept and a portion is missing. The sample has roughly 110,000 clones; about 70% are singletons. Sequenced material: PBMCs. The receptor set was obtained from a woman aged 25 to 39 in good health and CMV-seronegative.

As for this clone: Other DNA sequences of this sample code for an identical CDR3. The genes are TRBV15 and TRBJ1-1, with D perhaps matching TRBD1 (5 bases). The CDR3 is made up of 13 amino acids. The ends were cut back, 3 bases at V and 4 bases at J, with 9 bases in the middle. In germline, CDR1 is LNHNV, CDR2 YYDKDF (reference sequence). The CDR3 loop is CATSREGSTEAFF. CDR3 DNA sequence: TGTGCCACCAGCAGGGAGGGGTCCACTGAAGCTTTCTTT.

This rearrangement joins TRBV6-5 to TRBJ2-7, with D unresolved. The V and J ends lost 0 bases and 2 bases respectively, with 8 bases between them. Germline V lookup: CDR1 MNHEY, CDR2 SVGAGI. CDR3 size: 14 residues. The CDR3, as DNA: TGTGCCAGCAGTTACTCGGCTGGAGCCTACGAGCAGTACTTC. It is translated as CASSYSAGAYEQYF.

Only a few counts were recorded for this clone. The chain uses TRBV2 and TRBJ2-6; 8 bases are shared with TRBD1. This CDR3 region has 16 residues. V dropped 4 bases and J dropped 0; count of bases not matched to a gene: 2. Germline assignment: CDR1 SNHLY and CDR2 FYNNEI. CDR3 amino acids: CASSGTGISGANVLTF. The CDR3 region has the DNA TGTGCCAGCAGTGGGACAGGGATCTCTGGGGCCAACGTCCTGACTTTC. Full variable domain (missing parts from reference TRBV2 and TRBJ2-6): EPEVTQTPSHQVTQMGQEVILRCVPISNHLYFYWYRQILGQKVEFLVSFYNNEISEKSEIFDDQFSVERPDGSNFTLKIRSTKLEDSAMYFCASSGTGISGANVLTFGAGSRLTVL.

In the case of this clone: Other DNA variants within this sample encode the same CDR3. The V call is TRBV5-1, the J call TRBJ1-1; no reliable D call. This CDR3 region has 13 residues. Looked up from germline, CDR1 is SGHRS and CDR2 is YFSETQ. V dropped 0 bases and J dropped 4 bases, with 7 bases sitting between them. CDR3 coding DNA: TGCGCCAGCAGCTTGGGAGGTAGCACTGAAGCTTTCTTT. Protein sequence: CASSLGGSTEAFF. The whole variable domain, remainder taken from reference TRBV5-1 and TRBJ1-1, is KAGVTQTPRYLIKTRGQQVTLSCSPISGHRSVSWYQQTPGQGLQFLFEYFSETQRNKGNFPGRFSGRQFSNSRSEMNVSTLELGDSALYLCASSLGGSTEAFFGQGTRLTVV.

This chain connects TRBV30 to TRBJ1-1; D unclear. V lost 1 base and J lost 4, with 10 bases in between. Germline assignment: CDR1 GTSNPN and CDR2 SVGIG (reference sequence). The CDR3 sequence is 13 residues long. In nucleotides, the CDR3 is TGTGCCTGGAGTGCTCCCAACGGCACTGAAGCTTTCTTT. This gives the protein CAWSAPNGTEAFF.

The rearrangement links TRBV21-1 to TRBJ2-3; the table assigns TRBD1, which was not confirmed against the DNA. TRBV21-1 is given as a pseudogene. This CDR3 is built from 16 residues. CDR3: CASRRTGERSTDTQYF. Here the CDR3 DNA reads TGTGCCAGCAGGAGGACAGGGGAAAGGTCCACAGATACGCAGTATTTT.

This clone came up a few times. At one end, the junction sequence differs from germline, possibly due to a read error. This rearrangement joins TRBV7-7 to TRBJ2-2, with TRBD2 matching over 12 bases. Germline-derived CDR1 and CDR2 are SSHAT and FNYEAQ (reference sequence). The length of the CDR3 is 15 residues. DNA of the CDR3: TGTGCTAGCAGCCCGACTAGCGGGGGAACCGGGGAGCTGTTTTTT. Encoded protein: CASSPTSGGTGELFF.

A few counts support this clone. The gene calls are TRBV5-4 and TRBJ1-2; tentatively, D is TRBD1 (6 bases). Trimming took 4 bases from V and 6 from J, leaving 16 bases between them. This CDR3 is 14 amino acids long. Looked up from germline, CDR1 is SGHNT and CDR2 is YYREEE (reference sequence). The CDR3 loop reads CASSLMDSRDGYTF. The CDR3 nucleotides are TGTGCCAGCAGCCTGATGGACAGTCGCGATGGCTACACCTTC.

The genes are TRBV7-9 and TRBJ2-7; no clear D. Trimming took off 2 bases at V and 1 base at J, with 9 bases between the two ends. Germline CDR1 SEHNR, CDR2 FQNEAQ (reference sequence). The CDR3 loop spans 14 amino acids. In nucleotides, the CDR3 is TGTGCCAGCAGCTTAATTGAGGAGTCCTACGAGCAGTACTTC. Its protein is CASSLIEESYEQYF.

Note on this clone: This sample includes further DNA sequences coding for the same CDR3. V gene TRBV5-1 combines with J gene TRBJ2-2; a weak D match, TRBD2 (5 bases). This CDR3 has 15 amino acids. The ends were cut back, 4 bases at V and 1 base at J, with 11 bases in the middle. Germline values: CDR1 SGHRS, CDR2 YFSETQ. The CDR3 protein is CASSLFEGNTGELFF. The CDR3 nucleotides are TGCGCCAGCAGCCTGTTTGAGGGGAACACCGGGGAGCTGTTTTTT.